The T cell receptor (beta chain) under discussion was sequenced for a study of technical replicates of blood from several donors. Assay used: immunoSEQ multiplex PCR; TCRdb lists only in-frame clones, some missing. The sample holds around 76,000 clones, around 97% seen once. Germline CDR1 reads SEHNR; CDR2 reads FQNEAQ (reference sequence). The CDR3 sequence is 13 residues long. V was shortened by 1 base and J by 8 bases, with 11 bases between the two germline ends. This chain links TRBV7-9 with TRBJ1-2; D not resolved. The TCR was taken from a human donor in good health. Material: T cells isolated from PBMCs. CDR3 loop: CASSLGGAVGYTF. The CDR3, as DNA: TGTGCCAGCAGCTTAGGTGGAGCGGTCGGCTACACCTTC.